This TCR beta chain was recorded in a study of CD8+ T cells in alopecia areata. The treatment here: oral pan-JAK inhibitor, 5-10 mg twice daily. Notes on this clone: What it binds is unknown.

Isolated RNA was reverse transcribed into cDNA used as the sequencing template. The assay was immunoSEQ multiplex PCR, and TCRdb's table has in-frame clones only and misses some. This table has 150,000 to 250,000 clones, 58% appearing once. Findings and limits, study-wide: Scalp sample data also include resident alphabeta T cells from normal skin. Treatment with tofacitinib significantly lowered scalp clonality and reduced expanded CD8+ clones among the top 100.

This sample comprised CD4+ T cells sorted from blood, obtained at week 24, from a patient treated with tofacitinib. The receptor's source is a human donor with alopecia areata.

The CDR3 protein is CAWSVWNEKLFF. In DNA, the CDR3 is TGTGCCTGGAGTGTTTGGAATGAAAAACTGTTTTTT. The rearrangement links TRBV30 to TRBJ1-4, with unresolved D. The germline CDR1 and CDR2 sequences are GTSNPN and SVGIG (reference sequence). CDR3 length: 12 amino acids. V lost 0 bases and J lost 5, with 4 bases in between.